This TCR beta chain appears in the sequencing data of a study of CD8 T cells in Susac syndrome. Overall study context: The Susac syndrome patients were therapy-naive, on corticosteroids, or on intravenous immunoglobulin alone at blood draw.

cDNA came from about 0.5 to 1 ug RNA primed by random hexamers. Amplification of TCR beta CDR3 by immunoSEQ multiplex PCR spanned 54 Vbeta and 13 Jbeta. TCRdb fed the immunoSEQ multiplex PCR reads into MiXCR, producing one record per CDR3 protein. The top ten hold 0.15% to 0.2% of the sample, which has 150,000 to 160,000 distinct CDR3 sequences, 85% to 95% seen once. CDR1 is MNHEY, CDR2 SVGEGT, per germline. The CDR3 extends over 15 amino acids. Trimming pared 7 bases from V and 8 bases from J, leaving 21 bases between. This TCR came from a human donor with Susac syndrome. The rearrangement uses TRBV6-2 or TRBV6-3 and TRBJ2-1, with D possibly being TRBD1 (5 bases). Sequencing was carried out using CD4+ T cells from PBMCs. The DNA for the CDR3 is TGTGCCAGCACGACAGAGCAGTCCCACTCGGATGAGCAGTTCTTC. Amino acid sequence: CASTTEQSHSDEQFF.